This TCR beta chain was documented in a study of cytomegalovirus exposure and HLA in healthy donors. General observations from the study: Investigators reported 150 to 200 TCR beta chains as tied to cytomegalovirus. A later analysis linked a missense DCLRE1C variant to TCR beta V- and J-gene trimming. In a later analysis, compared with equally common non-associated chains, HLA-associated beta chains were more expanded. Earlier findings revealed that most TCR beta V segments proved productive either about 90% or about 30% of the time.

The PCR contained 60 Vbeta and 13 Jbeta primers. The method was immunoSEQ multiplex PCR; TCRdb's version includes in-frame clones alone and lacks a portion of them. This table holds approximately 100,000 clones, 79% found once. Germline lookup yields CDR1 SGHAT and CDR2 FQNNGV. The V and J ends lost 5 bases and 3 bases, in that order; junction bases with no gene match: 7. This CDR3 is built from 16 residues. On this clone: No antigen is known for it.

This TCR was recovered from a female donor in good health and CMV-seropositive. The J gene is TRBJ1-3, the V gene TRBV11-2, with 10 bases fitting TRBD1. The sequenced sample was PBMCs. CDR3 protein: CASSTRQGAYGNTIYF. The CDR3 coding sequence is TGTGCCAGCAGCACCCGACAGGGGGCATATGGAAACACCATATATTTT.